The 25 T cell receptor beta chains reported below all come from one sample, sequenced in a study of graft-versus-host responses after intestinal transplantation. The assay was immunoSEQ multiplex PCR, and TCRdb's table has in-frame clones only and misses some. The top ten hold 0.96% of the sample, which has fewer than 30,000 clones, over 75% seen once. This material consisted of PBMCs, taken 463 days after intestinal transplant. The source is a human patient who received an intestinal transplant, so some T cells may come from the graft donor.

The chain has TRBV27 and TRBJ2-1; 11 nucleotides line up with TRBD2. CDR3 length equals 16 residues. In germline, CDR1 is MNHEY, CDR2 SMNVEV (reference sequence). Trimming cost V 2 bases and J 4 bases; bases outside gene matches: 4. CDR3 protein: CASSLQTSGKYNEQFF. CDR3 coding DNA: TGTGCCAGCAGTTTACAGACTAGCGGGAAATACAATGAGCAGTTCTTC.

The chain uses TRBV18 and TRBJ2-1; 10 positions match TRBD1. The junction had 4 bases not matched to a gene; V was cut back by 3 bases and J by 8 bases. Germline-derived CDR1 and CDR2 are KGHSH and LQKENI. The CDR3 extends over 14 amino acids. CDR3 amino acids: CASSPTTGGDEQFF. The CDR3 DNA follows: TGTGCCAGCTCACCCACGACAGGGGGCGATGAGCAGTTCTTC. The full variable domain, with the rest looked up from reference TRBV18 and TRBJ2-1, is NAGVMQNPRHLVRRRGQEARLRCSPMKGHSHVYWYRQLPEEGLKFMVYLQKENIIDESGMPKERFSAEFPKEGPSILRIQQVVRGDSAAYFCASSPTTGGDEQFFGPGTRLTVL.

This chain joins TRBV29-1 and TRBJ1-1; D may be TRBD1 (5 bases). V was pared by 4 bases and J by 3 bases, with 15 bases between. Per germline, CDR1 SQVTM and CDR2 ANQGSEA. This CDR3 has 14 amino acids. The CDR3, as DNA: TGCAGCGTTGCGTTCCAGGGTCGCGACACTGAAGCTTTCTTT. It is translated as CSVAFQGRDTEAFF.

In nucleotides, the CDR3 is TGTGCCTGGAGTTGGGAGGGCCCGAAGACCCAGTACTTC. Translation: CAWSWEGPKTQYF. This chain uses TRBV30 with TRBJ2-5; 7 bases match TRBD2. V trimming: 2 bases; J trimming: 6 bases; junction bases outside the gene matches: 6. CDR3 size: 13 residues. CDR1 is GTSNPN and CDR2 is SVGIG in the germline V gene (reference sequence).

The V and J genes are TRBV14 and TRBJ1-1; D possibly corresponds to TRBD1 (5 bases). CDR1 and CDR2 (germline): SGHDN, FVKESK. The CDR3 extends over 14 amino acids. Trimming cost V 4 bases and J 4 bases, with 13 bases left between them. Here the CDR3 reads CASSRARVTTEAFF. The DNA of the CDR3 is TGTGCCAGCAGCCGTGCCAGGGTTACCACTGAAGCTTTCTTT.

CDR3 nucleotides: TGTGCCAGCAGCTTAGGGGGAAGGGGACCCTACGAGCAGTACTTC. Protein product: CASSLGGRGPYEQYF. This sequence joins TRBV7-6 and TRBJ2-7; possibly TRBD1 or TRBD2 for D (5 bases each). The CDR3 totals 15 residues. Germline loops: CDR1 SGHVS, CDR2 FNYEAQ. Trimming took off 1 base at V and 2 bases at J, with 12 bases between the two ends.

As DNA, the CDR3 is TGTGCCAGCAGCTTATCCGGCGGGAGGGGGTACGAGCAGTACTTC. Protein sequence: CASSLSGGRGYEQYF. The chain carries TRBV7-6 and TRBJ2-7, with 9 bases matching TRBD2. This CDR3 is 15 amino acids long. The V and J ends lost 2 bases and 4 bases, in that order; junction bases with no gene match: 6. The germline V gene has CDR1 SGHVS and CDR2 FNYEAQ.

This clone turned up a few times. This chain links TRBV5-6 with TRBJ2-7; 11 bases are shared with TRBD2. The CDR3 totals 17 residues. The junction had 13 bases not matched to a gene; V was cut back by 4 bases and J by 4 bases. Germline CDR1 reads SGHDT; CDR2 reads YYEEEE. The CDR3 sequence is CASSVENSGRASYEQYF. CDR3 in DNA: TGTGCCAGCAGCGTGGAGAATAGCGGGAGGGCCTCGTACGAGCAGTACTTC. The complete variable domain, with remaining parts taken from reference TRBV5-6 and TRBJ2-7, reads DAGVTQSPTHLIKTRGQQVTLRCSPKSGHDTVSWYQQALGQGPQFIFQYYEEEERQRGNFPDRFSGHQFPNYSSELNVNALLLGDSALYLCASSVENSGRASYEQYFGPGTRLTVT.

The chain is built from TRBV6-1 and TRBJ1-2, with D maybe TRBD1 (6 bases). Trimming cost V 4 bases and J 8 bases, with 11 bases left between them. This CDR3 is built from 12 residues. The germline gives CDR1 MNHNS, CDR2 SASEGT. CDR3 nucleotides: TGTGCCAGCAGTGCAGGGGCCGGGGGCTACACCTTC. It codes for CASSAGAGGYTF.

The V call is TRBV29-1, the J call TRBJ2-1, with 8 bases that match TRBD2. Unmatched junction bases numbered 10, after V lost 1 base and J lost 11 bases. The CDR3 has 14 residues. Germline V lookup: CDR1 SQVTM, CDR2 ANQGSEA. CDR3 bases: TGCAGCGTTGAAGCCAGCGGGAGCTGGGCTAAGCAGTTCTTC. Its protein is CSVEASGSWAKQFF.

This clone was detected a few times. V and J are TRBV6-4 and TRBJ2-1; 15 bases are shared with TRBD2. CDR1 is MRHNA and CDR2 is SNTAGT in the germline V gene. The CDR3 covers 14 residues. V was pared by 4 bases and J by 9 bases, with 1 base of the junction left unmatched. The DNA for the CDR3 is TGTGCCAGCAGTGGGACTAGCGGGGGGGCTGAGCAGTTCTTC. Amino acids: CASSGTSGGAEQFF.

The CDR3 DNA reads as TGTGCCAGCAGTGACACTACAGGGGGCTACACTGAAGCTTTCTTT. Protein product: CASSDTTGGYTEAFF. V gene TRBV6-1 combines with J gene TRBJ1-1, with 9 bases matching TRBD1. CDR1 and CDR2 from the germline V gene are MNHNS and SASEGT. The CDR3 contains 15 residues. V shed 3 bases, J shed 3 bases, and the junction held 5 bases outside the gene matches.

In regard to this clone: Other nucleotide sequences in the sample specify the same CDR3. The chain couples TRBV6-5 to TRBJ1-2, with TRBD1 matching over 8 bases. Germline lookup yields CDR1 MNHEY and CDR2 SVGAGI. The J segment lost 2 bases and the V segment lost 5 bases, leaving 1 base of the junction unmatched. The CDR3 loop spans 13 amino acids. The CDR3 sequence is CASSRDRNYGYTF. The CDR3 nucleotides read TGTGCCAGCAGTCGGGACAGGAACTATGGCTACACCTTC.

The V and J genes are TRBV29-1 and TRBJ2-5; tentative D call: TRBD1 (6 bases). The germline CDR1 and CDR2 sequences are SQVTM and ANQGSEA. Trimming left V 3 bases short and J 6 bases short, with 17 bases between. The CDR3 length is 14 residues. CDR3 sequence: CSVEQGQSFKTQYF. The CDR3, as DNA: TGCAGCGTTGAGCAGGGACAATCCTTTAAGACCCAGTACTTC.

This chain joins TRBV15 and TRBJ2-7, with 11 positions matching TRBD1. CDR3 length equals 18 residues. V lost 0 bases, J lost 5 bases, and 12 bases stayed unmatched. Germline V gene lookup returns CDR1 LNHNV and CDR2 YYDKDF (reference sequence). The CDR3 loop reads CATSRDKLVGQGAHEQYF. DNA for the CDR3: TGTGCCACCAGCAGAGATAAACTAGTTGGACAGGGGGCCCACGAGCAGTACTTC.

This chain connects TRBV13 to TRBJ2-7; TRBD2 matches 7 bases. Germline-derived CDR1 and CDR2 are PRHDT and FYEKMQ (reference sequence). The CDR3 has 15 residues. The junction had 14 bases not matched to a gene; V was cut back by 5 bases and J by 7 bases. CDR3 amino acids: CASSAWGGPFGEQYF. The CDR3 DNA reads TGTGCCAGCAGCGCATGGGGAGGGCCCTTCGGAGAGCAGTACTTC.

The chain uses TRBV29-1 and TRBJ2-4; D might be TRBD1 (5 bases). CDR3 length equals 14 residues. Trimming stripped 7 bases from V and 0 bases from J, with 13 bases between. The germline V gene encodes CDR1 SQVTM and CDR2 ANQGSEA. CDR3 in amino acids: CSARHRLAKNIQYF. In DNA form, the CDR3 reads TGCAGCGCTAGGCACAGGTTAGCCAAAAACATTCAGTACTTC.

About this clone: Compared with germline, one end of the junction differs, possibly owing to a read error. J is TRBJ2-5 and V is TRBV7-3; TRBD1 aligns across 10 bases. Germline V gene data show CDR1 as SGHTA and CDR2 as FQGTGA. The CDR3 totals 14 residues. The CDR3 region has the DNA TGTGCCAGCAGCTTAGGGGGACAGGGGATGGGCCTGAACTTC. The encoded protein is CASSLGGQGMGLNF. Filled out from reference TRBV7-3 and TRBJ2-5, the complete variable domain reads GAGVSQTPSNKVTEKGKYVELRCDPISGHTALYWYRQSLGQGPEFLIYFQGTGAADDSGLPNDRFFAVRPEGSVSTLKIQRTERGDSAVYLCASSLGGQGMGLNFGPGTRLLVL.

This chain links TRBV27 with TRBJ1-1; D uncertain. This CDR3 region has 14 residues. Germline V gene data show CDR1 as MNHEY and CDR2 as SMNVEV (reference sequence). V was pared by 5 bases and J by 1 base, with 11 bases between. CDR3 residues: CASSPYTANTEAFF. In nucleotides, the CDR3 is TGTGCCAGCAGTCCTTATACAGCGAACACTGAAGCTTTCTTT.

V and J are TRBV11-2 and TRBJ2-3; D possibly uses TRBD1 or TRBD2 (5 bases each). The CDR3 loop spans 16 amino acids. V lost 1 base to trimming and J lost 0 bases, with 11 bases between them. The germline V gene encodes CDR1 SGHAT and CDR2 FQNNGV. For the CDR3, the DNA is TGTGCCAGCAGCTTAGGCCTGGGACGGAGCACAGATACGCAGTATTTT. Amino acid sequence: CASSLGLGRSTDTQYF.

This chain joins TRBV15 and TRBJ2-5, with D unclear. Germline V lookup: CDR1 LNHNV, CDR2 YYDKDF (reference sequence). Trimming stripped 3 bases from V and 5 bases from J, with 13 bases between. CDR3 size: 14 residues. The CDR3 region has the DNA TGTGCCACCAGCAGGGGGATCCCTGGGGAGACCCAGTACTTC. It yields the protein CATSRGIPGETQYF.

The CDR3 here is CASSHPHSRGTQYF. The CDR3 coding sequence is TGTGCCAGCAGCCATCCCCACTCGCGGGGGACGCAGTATTTT. The chain carries TRBV14 and TRBJ2-3; 7 bases align to TRBD2. The CDR3 runs 14 residues. Germline lookup yields CDR1 SGHDN and CDR2 FVKESK. Losses at the gene ends were 3 bases for V and 9 bases for J; bases not matched to a gene: 9.

This clone came up a few times. The chain combines TRBV4-1 with TRBJ2-7, with 7 bases identical to TRBD2. V was clipped by 1 base and J by 0 bases; unmatched bases: 0. Germline V gives CDR1 MGHRA, CDR2 YSYEKL. CDR3 size: 14 residues. CDR3 region: CASSQGTSSYEQYF. The CDR3 DNA sequence: TGCGCCAGCAGCCAAGGGACTAGCTCCTACGAGCAGTACTTC.

The gene calls are TRBV5-1 and TRBJ2-7; no firm D call. The germline V and J ends were trimmed by 0 bases and 2 bases, with 6 bases remaining between them. Germline lookup yields CDR1 SGHRS and CDR2 YFSETQ. This CDR3 has 13 amino acids. The CDR3 here is CASSLDRAYEQYF. CDR3 DNA sequence: TGCGCCAGCAGCTTGGACCGAGCCTACGAGCAGTACTTC. The variable domain in full, completed from reference TRBV5-1 and TRBJ2-7, reads KAGVTQTPRYLIKTRGQQVTLSCSPISGHRSVSWYQQTPGQGLQFLFEYFSETQRNKGNFPGRFSGRQFSNSRSEMNVSTLELGDSALYLCASSLDRAYEQYFGPGTRLTVT.

This rearrangement joins TRBV27 to TRBJ2-1; 9 positions match TRBD1. This CDR3 contains 17 residues. V shed 2 bases, J shed 9 bases, and the junction held 14 bases outside the gene matches. Looked up from germline, CDR1 is MNHEY and CDR2 is SMNVEV (reference sequence). CDR3 in amino acids: CASSLGPRADRGFEQFF. CDR3 coding DNA: TGTGCCAGCAGTTTAGGCCCGCGGGCGGACAGGGGTTTTGAGCAGTTCTTC.